The source of this TCR beta chain is a study of blood T cell repertoires in COVID-19. Original processing notes: Amplified reference gene primers provided the basis for estimating nucleated cell counts. Repertoires were generated with immunoSEQ multiplex PCR, while TCRdb's copy carries only in-frame clones and drops some. V and J calls and clone size are as listed in that table; D and trimming were resolved from the DNA. The sample yields fewer than 250,000 clones, roughly 90% seen once. Participant ages covered roughly 18 to 89 years across 24 US areas. The CDR3 sequence is 15 residues long. Germline CDR1 and CDR2: SNHLY and FYNNEI. V trimming: 2 bases; J trimming: 0 bases; junction bases outside the gene matches: 3.

Specimen: PBMCs or T cells enriched from blood (not recorded which). V is TRBV2 and J is TRBJ2-5; 7 bases line up with TRBD2. The TCR comes from a woman aged 18-29 years who had recovered from COVID-19. Here the CDR3 DNA reads TGTGCCAGCAGTGAAATTAGCGGGTACCAAGAGACCCAGTACTTC. Protein product: CASSEISGYQETQYF. Based on the CDR3 plus reference TRBV2 and TRBJ2-5, the full variable domain is EPEVTQTPSHQVTQMGQEVILRCVPISNHLYFYWYRQILGQKVEFLVSFYNNEISEKSEIFDDQFSVERPDGSNFTLKIRSTKLEDSAMYFCASSEISGYQETQYFGPGTRLLVL.